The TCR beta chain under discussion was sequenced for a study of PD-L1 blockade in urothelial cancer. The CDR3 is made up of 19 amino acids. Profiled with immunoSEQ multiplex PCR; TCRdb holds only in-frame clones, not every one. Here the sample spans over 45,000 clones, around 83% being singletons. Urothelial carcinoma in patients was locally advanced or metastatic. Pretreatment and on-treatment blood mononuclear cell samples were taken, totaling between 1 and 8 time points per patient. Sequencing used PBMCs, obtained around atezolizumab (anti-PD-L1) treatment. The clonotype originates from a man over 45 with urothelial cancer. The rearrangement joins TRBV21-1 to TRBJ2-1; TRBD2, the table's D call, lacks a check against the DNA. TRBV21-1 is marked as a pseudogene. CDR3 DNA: TGTGCCAGCAGCAAAGGGTCTAGCGGGAGGCCTAGCTCCTACAATGAGCAGTTCTTC. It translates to CASSKGSSGRPSSYNEQFF.